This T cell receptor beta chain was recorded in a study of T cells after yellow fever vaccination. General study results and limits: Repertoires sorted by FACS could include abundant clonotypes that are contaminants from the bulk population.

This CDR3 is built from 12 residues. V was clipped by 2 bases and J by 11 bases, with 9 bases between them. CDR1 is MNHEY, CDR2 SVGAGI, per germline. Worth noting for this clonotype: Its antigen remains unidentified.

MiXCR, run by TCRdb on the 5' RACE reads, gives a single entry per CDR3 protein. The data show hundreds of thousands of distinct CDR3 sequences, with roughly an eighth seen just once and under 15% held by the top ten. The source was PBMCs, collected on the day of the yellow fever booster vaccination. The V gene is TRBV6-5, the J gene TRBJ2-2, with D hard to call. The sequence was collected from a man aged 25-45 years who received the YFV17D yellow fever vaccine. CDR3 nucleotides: TGTGCCAGCAGTTACCAAACTTCAGAGCTGTTTTTT. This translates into CASSYQTSELFF.